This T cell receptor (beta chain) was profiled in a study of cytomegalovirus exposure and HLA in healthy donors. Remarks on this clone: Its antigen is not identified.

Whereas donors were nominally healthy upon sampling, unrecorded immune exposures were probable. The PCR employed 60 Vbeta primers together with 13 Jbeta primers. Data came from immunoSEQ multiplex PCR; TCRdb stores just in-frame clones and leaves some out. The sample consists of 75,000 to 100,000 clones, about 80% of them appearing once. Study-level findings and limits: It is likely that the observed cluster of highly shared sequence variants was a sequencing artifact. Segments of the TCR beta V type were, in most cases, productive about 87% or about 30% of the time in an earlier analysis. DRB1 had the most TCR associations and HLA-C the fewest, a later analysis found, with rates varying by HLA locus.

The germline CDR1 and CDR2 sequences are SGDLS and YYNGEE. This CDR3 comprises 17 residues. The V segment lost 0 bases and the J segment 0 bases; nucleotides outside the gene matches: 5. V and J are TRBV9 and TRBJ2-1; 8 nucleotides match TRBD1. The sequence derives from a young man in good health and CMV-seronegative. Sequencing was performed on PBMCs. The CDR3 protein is CASSVGSGGFSYNEQFF. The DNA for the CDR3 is TGTGCCAGCAGCGTAGGTTCAGGGGGCTTCTCCTACAATGAGCAGTTCTTC.